This passage covers 27 T cell receptor beta chains from one sample sequenced in a study of shared clonotypes between healthy human individuals. Using immunoSEQ multiplex PCR, the repertoire was profiled, and TCRdb retains in-frame clones only, with some absent. The sample lists 2 million to 2.5 million clones, 85% to 95% occurring once. The sample taken for sequencing was naive CD4+ T cells from PBMCs. The sample's subset: CD45RA+ positively selected. All receptors come from a man between 18 and 29 years old in good health. Some clones in this sample may be carry-over from other donors' samples.

The chain is built from TRBV4-3 and TRBJ2-3; D is unclear. Trimming stripped 0 bases from V and 2 bases from J, with 15 bases between. Germline loops: CDR1 LGHNA, CDR2 YSLEER. CDR3 length equals 17 residues. CDR3 loop: CASSQDAGSGFTDTQYF. CDR3 nucleotides: TGCGCCAGCAGCCAAGATGCCGGCTCCGGGTTCACAGATACGCAGTATTTT.

The rearrangement links TRBV11-3 to TRBJ2-7, with a possible D match to TRBD1 (5 bases). The germline V and J ends were trimmed by 1 base and 3 bases, with 10 bases remaining between them. Germline CDR1 and CDR2: SGHNT and YENEEA. The CDR3 consists of 14 residues. The CDR3: CASSLGPDSYEQYF. As DNA, the CDR3 is TGTGCCAGCAGCTTAGGTCCAGACAGCTACGAGCAGTACTTC.

This chain joins TRBV5-8 and TRBJ2-5, with TRBD2 matching over 7 bases. The CDR3 length is 13 residues. V shed 0 bases and J 9 bases; nucleotides not matched to a gene: 5. Per the germline V gene, CDR1 is SGHTS and CDR2 is YDEGEE. The CDR3 here is CASSLAGGRAQYF. For the CDR3, the DNA is TGTGCCAGCAGCTTGGCCGGGGGGAGGGCCCAGTACTTC.

The chain recombines TRBV28 with TRBJ2-1, with 8 bases fitting TRBD2. V lost 3 bases to trimming and J lost 7 bases; unmatched junction nucleotides: 8. CDR1 MDHEN and CDR2 SYDVKM come from the germline V gene. The CDR3 is 15 residues long. The CDR3 DNA is TGTGCCAGCAGTTTTCTGTCGGGAGGGGGGAATGAGCAGTTCTTC. Residues: CASSFLSGGGNEQFF.

Written as DNA, the CDR3 is TGCAGCGTTGACCCCTGGACAGGGGGCTCCTACAATGAGCAGTTCTTC. Its translation is CSVDPWTGGSYNEQFF. The chain recombines TRBV29-1 with TRBJ2-1; 10 positions match TRBD1. Per the germline V gene, CDR1 is SQVTM and CDR2 is ANQGSEA. V gave up 3 bases and J gave up 0 bases; unmatched junction bases: 5. This CDR3 spans 16 amino acids.

The chain joins TRBV7-8 to TRBJ2-1; 10 bases map to TRBD2. Germline-derived CDR1 and CDR2 are SGHVS and FQNEAQ. This CDR3 comprises 12 residues. Germline trimming cut 5 bases from V and 13 bases from J; bases unmatched to any gene: 5. This CDR3 reads CASSLKREGQFF. Written as DNA, the CDR3 is TGTGCCAGCAGCCTTAAGCGGGAGGGCCAGTTCTTC.

The V gene is TRBV28, the J gene TRBJ1-3; D might be TRBD1 (6 bases). Trimming stripped 6 bases from V and 2 bases from J, with 14 bases between. This CDR3 region has 15 residues. Germline loops: CDR1 MDHEN, CDR2 SYDVKM. CDR3 DNA: TGTGCCAGCAGCTCGTCCGGGACAACTGGAAACACCATATATTTT. The encoded protein is CASSSSGTTGNTIYF.

J is TRBJ2-1 and V is TRBV5-1, with TRBD2 matching over 9 bases. Looked up from germline, CDR1 is SGHRS and CDR2 is YFSETQ. J was trimmed by 6 bases and V by 3 bases; bases with no gene match: 7. The length of the CDR3 is 15 residues. DNA for the CDR3: TGCGCCAGCAGCTCAGGAGCGGGAGGATTCAATGAGCAGTTCTTC. Translating it yields CASSSGAGGFNEQFF.

J is TRBJ2-3 and V is TRBV4-3; 7 nucleotides agree with TRBD2. The CDR3 runs to 14 residues. The germline CDR1 and CDR2 sequences are LGHNA and YSLEER. J lost 4 bases, V lost 3 bases, and 4 bases had no gene match. CDR3: CASSQGREADTQYF. The CDR3 nucleotides read TGCGCCAGCAGCCAGGGGAGGGAGGCAGATACGCAGTATTTT.

The J gene is TRBJ2-7, the V gene TRBV4-1; 10 bases line up with TRBD1. The CDR3 extends over 17 amino acids. With 4 bases clipped from V and 2 bases from J, the junction kept 11 bases outside the gene matches. Germline assignment: CDR1 MGHRA and CDR2 YSYEKL. CDR3 DNA sequence: TGCGCCAGCAGCCTAGTCCTACCGGGACAGGGGACCTACGAGCAGTACTTC. Translating gives CASSLVLPGQGTYEQYF.

This clone appeared a single time. The chain combines TRBV6-6 with TRBJ1-2; D might be TRBD1 (6 bases). V was clipped by 5 bases and J by 2 bases, with 15 bases between them. Germline V gives CDR1 MNHNY, CDR2 SVGAGI (reference sequence). The length of the CDR3 is 15 residues. The CDR3 loop is CASSGGAGANYGYTF. In nucleotides, the CDR3 is TGTGCCAGCAGTGGGGGAGCGGGGGCGAACTATGGCTACACCTTC.

The chain joins TRBV2 to TRBJ1-1; D is uncertain. The CDR3 has 11 amino acids. Trimming pared 4 bases from V and 6 bases from J, leaving 6 bases between. Looked up from germline, CDR1 is SNHLY and CDR2 is FYNNEI. The CDR3 is CASSVGPEAFF. The DNA of the CDR3 is TGTGCCAGCAGTGTTGGGCCTGAAGCTTTCTTT.

This chain uses TRBV6-1 with TRBJ1-4; 10 nucleotides line up with TRBD1. CDR1 and CDR2 (germline): MNHNS, SASEGT. With V trimmed by 3 bases and J by 8 bases, 3 bases remained unmatched. The CDR3 loop spans 14 amino acids. CDR3 sequence: CASSDRTGGEKLFF. DNA for the CDR3: TGTGCCAGCAGTGACCGGACAGGGGGAGAAAAACTGTTTTTT.

The rearrangement links TRBV7-9 to TRBJ1-1; 7 bases map to TRBD1. CDR3 length: 14 residues. Germline V gene data show CDR1 as SEHNR and CDR2 as FQNEAQ (reference sequence). With V trimmed by 3 bases and J by 3 bases, 4 bases remained unmatched. The CDR3 loop is CASSFEGAYTEAFF. The CDR3 coding sequence is TGTGCCAGCAGCTTCGAGGGGGCCTACACTGAAGCTTTCTTT.

Comment on this clone: The sample has other DNA sequences that encode this CDR3 too. The chain has TRBV5-1 and TRBJ2-5; the D gene could be TRBD1 or TRBD2 (6 bases each). Germline lookup yields CDR1 SGHRS and CDR2 YFSETQ. CDR3 length: 15 residues. Deletions cut 0 bases from V and 2 bases from J, with 11 bases between. For the CDR3, the DNA is TGCGCCAGCAGCTTGGGCCCGGGGGCGCAAGAGACCCAGTACTTC. Translation gives CASSLGPGAQETQYF.

The genes are TRBV2 and TRBJ1-1; TRBD1 matches 7 bases. V was clipped by 6 bases and J by 6 bases; unmatched bases: 7. Germline loops: CDR1 SNHLY, CDR2 FYNNEI. This CDR3 region has 13 residues. CDR3 sequence reads: CASRLQGYAEAFF. CDR3 coding DNA: TGTGCCAGCAGACTACAGGGGTATGCTGAAGCTTTCTTT.

This clone appeared a few times. The CDR3 spells CASSPWTSINEQFF. CDR3 coding DNA: TGTGCCAGCAGCCCCTGGACTAGCATCAATGAGCAGTTCTTC. J is TRBJ2-1 and V is TRBV9, with 8 bases matching TRBD2. With 4 bases clipped from V and 6 bases from J, the junction kept 6 bases outside the gene matches. Germline loops: CDR1 SGDLS, CDR2 YYNGEE. The CDR3 is 14 residues long.

V gene TRBV1 combines with J gene TRBJ1-2; the table names TRBD1, a call not compared with the DNA. TRBV1 is deemed a pseudogene. This CDR3 contains 11 residues. Here the CDR3 DNA reads TGCACCACCCCAGGTAACTATGGCTACACCTTC. Its translation: CTTPGNYGYTF.

The gene calls are TRBV19 and TRBJ1-1; a possible D gene is TRBD1 (6 bases). The CDR3 is 15 residues long. CDR1 LNHDA and CDR2 SQIVND come from the germline V gene (reference sequence). Trimming shortened V by 7 bases and J by 5 bases, and 20 bases separated the two germline ends. In DNA, the CDR3 is TGTGCCAGTACCGAAGACCGAAGGGGGAGTACTGAAGCTTTCTTT. It encodes CASTEDRRGSTEAFF.

The V call is TRBV5-1, the J call TRBJ1-4; 7 bases match TRBD1. V lost 4 bases and J lost 4; bases outside the gene matches: 7. CDR3 size: 15 residues. Germline-derived CDR1 and CDR2 are SGHRS and YFSETQ. The CDR3 loop is CASSTTGASNEKLFF. DNA for the CDR3: TGCGCCAGCAGCACCACAGGGGCTAGTAATGAAAAACTGTTTTTT.

Of note for this clone: Other DNA sequences in the sample encode the same CDR3. The chain is built from TRBV6-6 and TRBJ2-7; weak D call: TRBD1 (6 bases). V dropped 5 bases and J dropped 4 bases, with 9 bases sitting between them. Looked up from germline, CDR1 is MNHNY and CDR2 is SVGAGI (reference sequence). There are 12 residues in the CDR3. The CDR3 DNA is TGTGCCAGCAGTCGGGACACTTACGAGCAGTACTTC. Translating gives CASSRDTYEQYF.

This clone came up once. The J gene is TRBJ1-1, the V gene TRBV6-4; D is perhaps TRBD1 (5 bases). Germline V lookup: CDR1 MRHNA, CDR2 SNTAGT. CDR3 size: 15 residues. The V end was cut by 4 bases, the J end by 5 bases, with 17 bases between. The CDR3 region is CASSALFGASTEAFF. The DNA for the CDR3 is TGTGCCAGCAGTGCCCTTTTCGGGGCGTCGACTGAAGCTTTCTTT.

The chain combines TRBV4-1 with TRBJ1-1; TRBD1 might be the D (6 bases). V was shortened by 5 bases and J by 4 bases, with 20 bases between the two germline ends. Germline lookup yields CDR1 MGHRA and CDR2 YSYEKL. The CDR3 has 16 residues. The CDR3 loop reads CASSFRDTPVGTEAFF. The CDR3 DNA is TGCGCCAGCAGCTTCCGGGACACACCGGTGGGCACTGAAGCTTTCTTT.

Worth noting for this clone: The identical CDR3 is also encoded by other nucleotide sequences in the sample. The chain uses TRBV5-1 and TRBJ2-3; perhaps TRBD2 as D (6 bases). Germline CDR1 SGHRS, CDR2 YFSETQ. V gave up 0 bases and J gave up 1 base, with 9 bases separating them. This CDR3 is built from 15 residues. The CDR3 here is CASSLGAGGTDTQYF. CDR3 bases: TGCGCCAGCAGCTTGGGAGCGGGTGGCACAGATACGCAGTATTTT.

The chain links TRBV7-3 to TRBJ2-3, with D perhaps TRBD1 (6 bases). The CDR3 covers 16 residues. The V gene lost 1 base and the J gene lost 0 bases, with 11 bases spanning the gap. Germline V gene sequence: CDR1 SGHTA, CDR2 FQGTGA. The CDR3 here is CASSLMGTGSTDTQYF. For the CDR3, the DNA is TGTGCCAGCAGCTTAATGGGCACAGGGAGCACAGATACGCAGTATTTT.

The chain is built from TRBV5-6 and TRBJ2-1, with 13 bases matching TRBD2. Germline-derived CDR1 and CDR2 are SGHDT and YYEEEE. V lost 3 bases, J lost 7 bases, and 4 bases stayed unmatched. The length of the CDR3 is 15 residues. The CDR3 is CASSWTSGSLNEQFF. Written as DNA, the CDR3 is TGTGCCAGCAGCTGGACTAGCGGGAGTTTGAATGAGCAGTTCTTC.

Remarks on this clone: In the same sample, other DNA sequences code for this CDR3. The gene calls are TRBV6-5 and TRBJ2-1; perhaps TRBD1 as D (5 bases). The CDR3 has 11 amino acids. The germline V gene encodes CDR1 MNHEY and CDR2 SVGAGI. V was cut by 7 bases and J by 7 bases, with 8 bases left in between. The CDR3 bases are TGTGCCAGCACTCAGGGTAATGAGCAGTTCTTC. It codes for CASTQGNEQFF.